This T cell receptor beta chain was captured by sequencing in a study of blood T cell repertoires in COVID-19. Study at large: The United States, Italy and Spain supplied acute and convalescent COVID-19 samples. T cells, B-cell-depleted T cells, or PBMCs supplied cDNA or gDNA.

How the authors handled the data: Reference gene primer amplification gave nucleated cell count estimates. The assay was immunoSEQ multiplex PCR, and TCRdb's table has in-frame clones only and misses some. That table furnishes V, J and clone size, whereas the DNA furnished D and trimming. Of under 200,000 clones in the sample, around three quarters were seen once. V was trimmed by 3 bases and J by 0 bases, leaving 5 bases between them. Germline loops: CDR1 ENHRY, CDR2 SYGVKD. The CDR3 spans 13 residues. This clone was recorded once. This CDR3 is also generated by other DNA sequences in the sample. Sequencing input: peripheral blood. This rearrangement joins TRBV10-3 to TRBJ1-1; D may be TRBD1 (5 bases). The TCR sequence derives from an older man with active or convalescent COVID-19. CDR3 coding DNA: TGTGCCATCAGTGACAGGGTGAACACTGAAGCTTTCTTT. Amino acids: CAISDRVNTEAFF.